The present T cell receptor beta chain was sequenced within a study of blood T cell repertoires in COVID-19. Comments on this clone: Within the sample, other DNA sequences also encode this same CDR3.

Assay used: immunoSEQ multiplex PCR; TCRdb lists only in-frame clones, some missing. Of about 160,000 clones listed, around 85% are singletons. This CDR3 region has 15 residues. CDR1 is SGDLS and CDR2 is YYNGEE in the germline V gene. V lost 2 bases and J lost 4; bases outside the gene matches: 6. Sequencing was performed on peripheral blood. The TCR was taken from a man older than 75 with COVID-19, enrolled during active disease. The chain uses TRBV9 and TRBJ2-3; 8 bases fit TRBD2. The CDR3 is CASSVSSGGADTQYF. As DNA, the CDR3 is TGTGCCAGCAGCGTCTCGAGCGGGGGCGCAGATACGCAGTATTTT. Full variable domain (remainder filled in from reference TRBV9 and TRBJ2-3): DSGVTQTPKHLITATGQRVTLRCSPRSGDLSVYWYQQSLDQGLQFLIQYYNGEERAKGNILERFSAQQFPDLHSELNLSSLELGDSALYFCASSVSSGGADTQYFGPGTRLTVL.